Listed below are T cell receptor beta chains from one sample, sequenced in a study of T cell changes during pregnancy in multiple sclerosis. The data were produced by immunoSEQ multiplex PCR, yet TCRdb's version contains in-frame clones alone and is incomplete. The table records tens of thousands of clones, around 93% of them present only once. Source: CD4+ T cells from peripheral blood mononuclear cells, taken after pregnancy. These receptors were obtained from a female donor with multiple sclerosis, enrolled in a pregnancy study. The CDR3 runs from the conserved cysteine through the conserved F or W. D genes are given only for firm matches. Clone size is stated in some rows and not others, as once, few, many or a class when expanded.

cdr3_aa cdr3_nt d_call clone_size j_call v_call
CASRRGTGNGYTF TGTGCCAGTAGGCGGGGGACAGGGAATGGCTACACCTTC TRBD1 few TRBJ1-2 TRBV19
CASSSGQTGANVLTF TGTGCCAGCAGCTCAGGTCAAACTGGGGCCAACGTCCTGACTTTC . . TRBJ2-6 TRBV5-4
CSVRTGGYGYTF TGCAGCGTAAGGACAGGGGGTTATGGCTACACCTTC TRBD1 . TRBJ1-2 TRBV29-1
CASSVRTSDNTGELFF TGTGCCAGCAGCGTCAGGACTAGCGATAACACCGGGGAGCTGTTTTTT TRBD2 . TRBJ2-2 TRBV9
CASSRTPGANTGELFF TGTGCCAGCAGCCGTACCCCAGGGGCGAACACCGGGGAGCTGTTTTTT . . TRBJ2-2 TRBV7-3
CASSLASGSGETQYF TGTGCCAGCAGCTTGGCTAGCGGGAGTGGAGAGACCCAGTACTTC TRBD2 . TRBJ2-5 TRBV7-3
CASSPQGWDSYEQYF TGTGCCAGCTCACCCCAGGGGTGGGACTCCTACGAGCAGTACTTC . . TRBJ2-7 TRBV18
CASGWGLAGETQYF TGTGCTAGTGGTTGGGGACTAGCTGGGGAGACCCAGTACTTC TRBD2 . TRBJ2-5 TRBV12-5
CASSHRTSGRSGANVLTF TGCGCCAGCAGCCATCGGACTAGCGGGAGGTCTGGGGCCAACGTCCTGACTTTC TRBD2 . TRBJ2-6 TRBV5-1
CASSPQPGAGANVLTF TGTGCCAGCTCACCCCAGCCTGGGGCGGGGGCCAACGTCCTGACTTTC . . TRBJ2-6 TRBV18
CATSRSRDRPETQYF TGTGCCACCAGCAGATCGCGGGACCGTCCTGAGACCCAGTACTTC . . TRBJ2-5 TRBV15
CASSSSPGVEQYF TGTGCCAGCAGCTCGTCCCCCGGGGTCGAGCAGTACTTC . . TRBJ2-7 TRBV7-9
CASSFDRMKQYF TGTGCCAGCAGTTTCGACAGGATGAAGCAGTACTTC . . TRBJ2-7 TRBV6-6
CASSPLGEVTDTQYF TGTGCCAGCAGCCCTCTAGGGGAGGTCACAGATACGCAGTATTTT . . TRBJ2-3 TRBV9
CASSLVFRDPLAGTDTQYF TGTGCCAGCAGCTTAGTTTTCCGAGACCCACTAGCGGGCACAGATACGCAGTATTTT TRBD2 . TRBJ2-3 TRBV7-2
CASSPRGRGPSGRAREQYF TGTGCCAGCAGCCCCCGGGGGAGGGGGCCTAGCGGGAGGGCGAGAGAGCAGTACTTC TRBD2 . TRBJ2-7 TRBV7-8
CASSLGAGFQETQYF TGCGCCAGCAGCTTGGGAGCGGGGTTCCAAGAGACCCAGTACTTC TRBD2 . TRBJ2-5 TRBV5-1
CASSLGVNTQYF TGTGCCAGCAGCTTGGGCGTGAATACGCAGTATTTT . . TRBJ2-3 TRBV7-9
CASSLTGTYEQYF TGCGCCAGCAGCTTGACAGGGACCTACGAGCAGTACTTC . . TRBJ2-7 TRBV5-1
CASRDRGPYEQYF TGTGCCAGTCGGGACAGGGGGCCCTACGAGCAGTACTTC TRBD1 . TRBJ2-7 TRBV6-5
CASSLGTSRNEQFF TGTGCCAGTAGTCTAGGGACTAGCCGCAATGAGCAGTTCTTC TRBD2 . TRBJ2-1 TRBV19
CASGVRTGSPDTQYF TGTGCCAGCGGGGTACGGACAGGGAGCCCAGATACGCAGTATTTT TRBD1 . TRBJ2-3 TRBV27
CSVEGQLQETQYF TGCAGCGTTGAAGGACAGCTACAAGAGACCCAGTACTTC . . TRBJ2-5 TRBV29-1
CSVLGQGPGNTIYF TGCAGCGTTCTGGGGCAGGGGCCTGGAAACACCATATATTTT . few TRBJ1-3 TRBV29-1
CASTPGLAGSGVETQYF TGTGCCAGCACACCGGGACTAGCGGGATCAGGAGTGGAGACCCAGTACTTC TRBD2 . TRBJ2-5 TRBV7-9
CASSLAGLDGYTF TGTGCCAGCAGCTTGGCAGGGCTGGACGGCTACACCTTC . . TRBJ1-2 TRBV11-3
CSGMTGRYEQYF TGCAGCGGGATGACAGGGAGGTACGAGCAGTACTTC . . TRBJ2-7 TRBV29-1
CASSLGGRDWYYGYTF TGTGCCAGCAGCTTAGGCGGCAGGGACTGGTACTATGGCTACACCTTC . . TRBJ1-2 TRBV11-2
CASSLDAGGTQYF TGTGCCAGCAGTTTAGACGCCGGGGGTACGCAGTATTTT . . TRBJ2-3 TRBV28
CASSLKGDRGHREATGELFF TGTGCCAGCAGCTTAAAGGGGGACAGGGGACACCGCGAAGCTACCGGGGAGCTGTTTTTT TRBD1 . TRBJ2-2 TRBV11-3
CASSASLGTGLDSGANVLTF TGTGCCAGCAGCGCTTCCCTCGGGACAGGACTTGACTCTGGGGCCAACGTCCTGACTTTC TRBD1 . TRBJ2-6 TRBV13
CASSFGRSGNQPQHF TGTGCCAGCAGTTTTGGGCGTTCGGGCAATCAGCCCCAGCATTTT . . TRBJ1-5 TRBV28
CARSRLTGNRDTEAFF TGTGCCAGAAGCCGTCTTACAGGGAACAGGGACACTGAAGCTTTCTTT . . TRBJ1-1 TRBV5-3
CASSPMTSGIYEQYF TGCGCCAGCAGCCCTATGACTAGCGGGATATACGAGCAGTACTTC TRBD2 . TRBJ2-7 TRBV4-1
CASSLGTSGSYEQYF TGTGCCAGCAGCTTAGGGACTAGCGGCTCCTACGAGCAGTACTTC TRBD2 . TRBJ2-7 TRBV7-2
CASSISPGQKPYEQYF TGTGCCAGTAGTATATCCCCGGGACAGAAACCCTACGAGCAGTACTTC TRBD1 . TRBJ2-7 TRBV19
CASSFGQGGSYEQYF TGTGCCAGCAGTTTCGGACAGGGGGGTAGTTACGAGCAGTACTTC TRBD1 . TRBJ2-7 TRBV27
CASSFQGGDEQFF TGTGCCAGCAGCTTTCAGGGAGGGGATGAGCAGTTCTTC TRBD2 . TRBJ2-1 TRBV7-3
CASRVTGSYEQYF TGTGCCAGCAGAGTGACAGGCTCCTACGAGCAGTACTTC . once TRBJ2-7 TRBV6-5
CASSPGQEPYEQYF TGTGCCAGCTCACCGGGACAGGAACCCTACGAGCAGTACTTC TRBD1 . TRBJ2-7 TRBV18
CASSRGEGTEAFF TGTGCCAGCTCACGGGGGGAAGGGACTGAAGCTTTCTTT . . TRBJ1-1 TRBV18
CASSFALAGIDTQYF TGTGCCAGCAGCTTTGCGCTAGCGGGCATTGATACGCAGTATTTT TRBD2 . TRBJ2-3 TRBV11-2
CASSPDTGELFF TGTGCCAGCAGCCCAGACACCGGGGAGCTGTTTTTT . few TRBJ2-2 TRBV7-2
CASSDRGLGAFF TGTGCCAGCAGCGACAGGGGGCTCGGAGCTTTCTTT TRBD1 . TRBJ1-1 TRBV7-8
CASSLDGGVTDTQYF TGTGCCAGCAGCTTGGACGGCGGGGTAACAGATACGCAGTATTTT . once TRBJ2-3 TRBV5-5
CASSPRGVLSYNEQFF TGTGCCAGCAGCCCCCGGGGGGTCCTATCCTACAATGAGCAGTTCTTC TRBD2 . TRBJ2-1 TRBV11-2
CASSTTGGVYNEQFF TGTGCCAGCAGCACTACAGGGGGCGTCTACAATGAGCAGTTCTTC TRBD1 . TRBJ2-1 TRBV6-6
CASSLNLGGRSYNEQFF TGTGCCAGCAGCTTAAATCTAGGCGGTCGCTCCTACAATGAGCAGTTCTTC . . TRBJ2-1 TRBV7-3
CASSEQRDTREAFF TGTGCCAGCAGTGAACAGCGGGATACGCGTGAAGCTTTCTTT . . TRBJ1-1 TRBV6-1
CASRNSGTYEQYF TGTGCCAGCAGAAACTCCGGGACCTACGAGCAGTACTTC . . TRBJ2-7 TRBV5-8
CASSVNPGQGSPNYGYTF TGTGCCAGCAGCGTAAACCCGGGACAGGGTTCCCCTAACTATGGCTACACCTTC TRBD1 . TRBJ1-2 TRBV9
CASSSWGRVSYNEQFF TGTGCCAGCAGCTCTTGGGGGAGGGTCTCCTACAATGAGCAGTTCTTC TRBD2 . TRBJ2-1 TRBV5-6